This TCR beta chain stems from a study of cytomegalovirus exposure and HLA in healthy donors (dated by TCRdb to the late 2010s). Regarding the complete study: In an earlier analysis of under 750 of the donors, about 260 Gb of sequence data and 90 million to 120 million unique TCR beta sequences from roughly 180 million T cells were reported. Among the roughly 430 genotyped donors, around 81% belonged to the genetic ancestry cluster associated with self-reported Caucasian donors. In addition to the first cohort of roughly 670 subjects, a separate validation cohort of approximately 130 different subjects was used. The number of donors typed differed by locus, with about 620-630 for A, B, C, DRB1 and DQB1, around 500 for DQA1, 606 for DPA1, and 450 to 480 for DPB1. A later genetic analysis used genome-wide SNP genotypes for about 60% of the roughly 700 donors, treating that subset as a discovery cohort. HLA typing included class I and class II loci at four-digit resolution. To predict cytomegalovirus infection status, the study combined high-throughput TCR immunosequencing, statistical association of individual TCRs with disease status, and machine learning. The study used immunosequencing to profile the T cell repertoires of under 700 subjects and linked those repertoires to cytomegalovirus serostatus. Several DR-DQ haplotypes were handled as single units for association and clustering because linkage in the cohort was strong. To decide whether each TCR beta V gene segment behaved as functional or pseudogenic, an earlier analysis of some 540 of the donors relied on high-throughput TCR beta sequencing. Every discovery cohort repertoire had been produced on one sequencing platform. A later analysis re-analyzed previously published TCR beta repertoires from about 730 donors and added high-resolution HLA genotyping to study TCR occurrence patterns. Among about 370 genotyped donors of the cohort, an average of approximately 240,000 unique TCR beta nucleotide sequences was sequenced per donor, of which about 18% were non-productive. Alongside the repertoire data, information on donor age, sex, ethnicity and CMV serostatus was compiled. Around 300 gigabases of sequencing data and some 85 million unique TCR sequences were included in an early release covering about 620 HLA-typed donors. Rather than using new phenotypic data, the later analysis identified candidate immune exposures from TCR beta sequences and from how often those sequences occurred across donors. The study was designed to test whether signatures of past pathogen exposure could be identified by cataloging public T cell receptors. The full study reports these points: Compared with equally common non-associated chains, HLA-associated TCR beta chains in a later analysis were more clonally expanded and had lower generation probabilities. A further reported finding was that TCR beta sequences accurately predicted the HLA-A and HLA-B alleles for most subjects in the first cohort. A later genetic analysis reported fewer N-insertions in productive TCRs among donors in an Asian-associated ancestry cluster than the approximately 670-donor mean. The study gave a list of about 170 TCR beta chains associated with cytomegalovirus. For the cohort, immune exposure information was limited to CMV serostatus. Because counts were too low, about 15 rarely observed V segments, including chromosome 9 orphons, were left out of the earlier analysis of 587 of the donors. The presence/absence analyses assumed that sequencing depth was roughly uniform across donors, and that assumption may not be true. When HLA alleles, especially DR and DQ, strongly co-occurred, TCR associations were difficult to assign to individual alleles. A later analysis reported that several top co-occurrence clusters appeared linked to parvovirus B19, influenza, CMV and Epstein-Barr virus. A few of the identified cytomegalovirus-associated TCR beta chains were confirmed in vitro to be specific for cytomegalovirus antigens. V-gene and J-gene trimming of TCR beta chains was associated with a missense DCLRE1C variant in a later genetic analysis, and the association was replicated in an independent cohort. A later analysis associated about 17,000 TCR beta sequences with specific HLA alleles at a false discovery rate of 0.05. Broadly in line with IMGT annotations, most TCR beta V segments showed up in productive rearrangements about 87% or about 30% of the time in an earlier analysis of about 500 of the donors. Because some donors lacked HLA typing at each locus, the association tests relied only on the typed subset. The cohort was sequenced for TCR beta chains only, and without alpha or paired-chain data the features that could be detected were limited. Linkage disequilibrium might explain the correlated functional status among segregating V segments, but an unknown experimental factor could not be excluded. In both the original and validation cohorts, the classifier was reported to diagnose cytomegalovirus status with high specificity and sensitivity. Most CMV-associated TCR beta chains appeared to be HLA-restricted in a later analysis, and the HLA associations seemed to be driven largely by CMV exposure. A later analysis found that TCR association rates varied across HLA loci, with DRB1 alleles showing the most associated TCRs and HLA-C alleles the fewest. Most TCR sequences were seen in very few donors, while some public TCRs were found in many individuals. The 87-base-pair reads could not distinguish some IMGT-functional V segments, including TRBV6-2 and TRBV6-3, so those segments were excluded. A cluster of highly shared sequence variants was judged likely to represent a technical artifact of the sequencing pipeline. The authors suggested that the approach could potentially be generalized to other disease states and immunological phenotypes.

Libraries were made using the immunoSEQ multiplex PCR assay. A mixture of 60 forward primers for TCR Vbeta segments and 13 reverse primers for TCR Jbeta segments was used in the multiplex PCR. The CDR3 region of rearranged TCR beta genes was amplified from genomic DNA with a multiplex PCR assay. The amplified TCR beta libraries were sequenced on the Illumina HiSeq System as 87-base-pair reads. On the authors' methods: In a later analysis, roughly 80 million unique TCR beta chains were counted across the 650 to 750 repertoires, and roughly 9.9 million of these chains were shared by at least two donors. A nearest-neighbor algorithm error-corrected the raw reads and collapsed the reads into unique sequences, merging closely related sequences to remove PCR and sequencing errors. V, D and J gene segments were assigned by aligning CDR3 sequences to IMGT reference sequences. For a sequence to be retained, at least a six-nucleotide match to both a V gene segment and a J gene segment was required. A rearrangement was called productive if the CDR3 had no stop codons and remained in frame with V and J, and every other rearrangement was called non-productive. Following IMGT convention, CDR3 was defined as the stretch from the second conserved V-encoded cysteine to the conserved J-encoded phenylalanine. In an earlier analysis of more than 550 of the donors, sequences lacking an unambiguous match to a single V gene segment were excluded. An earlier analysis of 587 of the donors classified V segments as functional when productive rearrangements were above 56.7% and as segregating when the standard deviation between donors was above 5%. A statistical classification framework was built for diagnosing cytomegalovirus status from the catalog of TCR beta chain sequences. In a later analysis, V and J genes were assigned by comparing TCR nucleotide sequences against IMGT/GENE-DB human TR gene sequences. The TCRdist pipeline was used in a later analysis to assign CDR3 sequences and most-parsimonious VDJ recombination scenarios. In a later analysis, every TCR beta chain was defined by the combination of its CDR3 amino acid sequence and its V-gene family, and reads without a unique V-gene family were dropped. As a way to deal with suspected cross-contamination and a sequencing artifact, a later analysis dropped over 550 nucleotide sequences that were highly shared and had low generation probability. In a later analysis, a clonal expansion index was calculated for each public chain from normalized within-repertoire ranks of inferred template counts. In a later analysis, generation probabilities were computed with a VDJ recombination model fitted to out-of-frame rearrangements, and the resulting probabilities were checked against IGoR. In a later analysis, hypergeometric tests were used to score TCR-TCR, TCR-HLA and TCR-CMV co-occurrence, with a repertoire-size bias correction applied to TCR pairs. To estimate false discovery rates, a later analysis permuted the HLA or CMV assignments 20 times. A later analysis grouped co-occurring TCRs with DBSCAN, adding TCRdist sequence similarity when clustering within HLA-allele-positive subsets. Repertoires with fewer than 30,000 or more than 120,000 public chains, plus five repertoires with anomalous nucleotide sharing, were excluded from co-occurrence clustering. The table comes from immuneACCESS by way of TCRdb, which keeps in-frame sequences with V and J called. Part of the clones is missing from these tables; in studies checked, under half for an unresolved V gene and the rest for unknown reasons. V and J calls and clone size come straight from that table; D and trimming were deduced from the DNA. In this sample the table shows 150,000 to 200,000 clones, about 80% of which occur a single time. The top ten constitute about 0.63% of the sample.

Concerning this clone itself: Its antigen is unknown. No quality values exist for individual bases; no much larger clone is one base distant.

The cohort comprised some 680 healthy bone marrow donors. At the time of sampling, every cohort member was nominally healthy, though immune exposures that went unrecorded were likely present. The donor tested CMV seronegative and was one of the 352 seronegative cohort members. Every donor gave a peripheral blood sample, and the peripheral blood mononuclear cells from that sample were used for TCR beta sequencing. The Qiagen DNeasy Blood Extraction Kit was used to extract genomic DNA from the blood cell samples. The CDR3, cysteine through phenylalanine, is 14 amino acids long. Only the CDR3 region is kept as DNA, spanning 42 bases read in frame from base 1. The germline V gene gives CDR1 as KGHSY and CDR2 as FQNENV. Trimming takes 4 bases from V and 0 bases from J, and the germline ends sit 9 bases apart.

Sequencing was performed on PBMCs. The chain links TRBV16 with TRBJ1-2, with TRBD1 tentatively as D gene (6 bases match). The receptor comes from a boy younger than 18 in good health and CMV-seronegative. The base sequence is TGTGCCAGCAGCCCGGACAGCCCTAACTATGGCTACACCTTC. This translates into CASSPDSPNYGYTF.